This TCR beta chain was found in a study of cytomegalovirus exposure and HLA in healthy donors. The wider study: Per a later analysis, the approximately 600 first-cohort and 120 or so validation repertoires shared one platform. Study results and limitations: CMV antigen specificity was confirmed in vitro for a few CMV-associated chains. Later, an analysis found that TCR clusters from the first cohort tended to co-occur in the roughly 110 validation repertoires. Among TCR sequences, most were rare, though some public TCRs appeared in many donors.

Profiling relied on immunoSEQ multiplex PCR, and the TCRdb table lists in-frame clones only, not all of them. The table includes fewer than 300,000 clones, around 87% detected once. As concerns this clone: Its antigen is not identified.

Germline V lookup: CDR1 SGHVS, CDR2 FNYEAQ. The CDR3 is 13 residues long. The J segment lost 4 bases and the V segment lost 4 bases, leaving 3 bases of the junction unmatched. The sequence came from a woman aged 18-30 years in good health and CMV-seronegative. Specimen: PBMCs. V usage is TRBV7-6 and J usage is TRBJ2-5, with TRBD1 identical over 7 bases. CDR3 protein: CASSWGQRETQYF. CDR3 nucleotide sequence: TGTGCCAGCAGCTGGGGACAGCGAGAGACCCAGTACTTC.